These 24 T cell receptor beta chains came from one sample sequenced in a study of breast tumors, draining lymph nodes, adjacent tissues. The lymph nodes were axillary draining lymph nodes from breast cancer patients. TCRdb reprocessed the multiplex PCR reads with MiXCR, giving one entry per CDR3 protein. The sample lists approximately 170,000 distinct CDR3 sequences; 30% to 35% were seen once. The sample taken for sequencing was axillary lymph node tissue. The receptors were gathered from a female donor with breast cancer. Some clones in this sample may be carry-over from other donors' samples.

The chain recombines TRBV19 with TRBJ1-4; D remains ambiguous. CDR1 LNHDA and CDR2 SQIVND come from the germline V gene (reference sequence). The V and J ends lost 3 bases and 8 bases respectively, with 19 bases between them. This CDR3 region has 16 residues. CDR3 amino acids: CASSMRTSGRGEKLFF. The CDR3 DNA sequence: TGTGCCAGTAGTATGAGGACTAGCGGGAGAGGGGAAAAACTGTTTTTT.

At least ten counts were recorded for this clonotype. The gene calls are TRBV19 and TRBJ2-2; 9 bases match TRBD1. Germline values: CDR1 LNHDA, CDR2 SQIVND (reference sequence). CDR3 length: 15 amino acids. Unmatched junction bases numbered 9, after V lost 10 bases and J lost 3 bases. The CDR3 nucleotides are TGTGCCACCTTGGGGGACAGGGAATACACCGGGGAGCTGTTTTTT. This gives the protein CATLGDREYTGELFF.

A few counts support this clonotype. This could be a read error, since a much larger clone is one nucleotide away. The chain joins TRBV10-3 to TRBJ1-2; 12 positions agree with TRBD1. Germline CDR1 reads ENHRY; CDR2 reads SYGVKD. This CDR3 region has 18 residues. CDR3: CVISESGTGGDLNYGYTF. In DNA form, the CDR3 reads TGTGTCATCAGTGAGTCAGGGACAGGGGGCGATCTTAACTATGGCTACACCTTC.

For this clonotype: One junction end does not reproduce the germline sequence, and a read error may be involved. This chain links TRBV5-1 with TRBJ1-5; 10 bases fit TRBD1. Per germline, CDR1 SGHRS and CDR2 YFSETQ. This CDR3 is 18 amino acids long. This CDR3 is CASSLGTGVPLNYQPQHF. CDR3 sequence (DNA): TGTGCCAGCAGCTTAGGGACAGGGGTCCCCTTGAACTATCAGCCCCAGCATTTT.

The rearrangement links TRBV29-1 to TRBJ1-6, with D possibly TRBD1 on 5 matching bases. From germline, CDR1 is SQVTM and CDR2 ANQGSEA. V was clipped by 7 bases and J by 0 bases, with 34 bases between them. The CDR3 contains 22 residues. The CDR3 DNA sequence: TGCAGCGCCGGGGGGGTTTTATCTAAGCCTCTGCAGCTGTGCTCCTATAATTCACCCCTCCACTTT. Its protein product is CSAGGVLSKPLQLCSYNSPLHF. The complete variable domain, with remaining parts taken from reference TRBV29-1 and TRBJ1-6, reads SAVISQKPSRDICQRGTSLTIQCQVDSQVTMMFWYRQQPGQSLTLIATANQGSEATYESGFVIDKFPISRPNLTFSTLTVSNMSPEDSSIYLCSAGGVLSKPLQLCSYNSPLHFGNGTRLTVT.

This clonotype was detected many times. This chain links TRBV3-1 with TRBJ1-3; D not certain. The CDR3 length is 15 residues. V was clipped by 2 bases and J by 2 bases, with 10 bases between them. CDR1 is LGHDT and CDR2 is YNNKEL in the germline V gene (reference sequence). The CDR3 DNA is TGTGCCAGCAGCCAAATGAAAATGGCTGGAAACACCATATATTTT. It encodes CASSQMKMAGNTIYF.

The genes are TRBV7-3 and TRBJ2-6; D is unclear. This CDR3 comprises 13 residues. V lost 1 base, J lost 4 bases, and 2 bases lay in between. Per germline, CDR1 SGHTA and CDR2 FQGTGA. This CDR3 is CASSLRGANVLTF. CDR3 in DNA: TGTGCCAGCAGCTTAAGGGGGGCCAACGTCCTGACTTTC.

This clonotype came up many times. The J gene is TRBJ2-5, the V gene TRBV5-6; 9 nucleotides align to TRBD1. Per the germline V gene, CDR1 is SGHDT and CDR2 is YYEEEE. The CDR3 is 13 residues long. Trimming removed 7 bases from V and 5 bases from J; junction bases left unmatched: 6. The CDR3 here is CASQQGARETQYF. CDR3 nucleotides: TGTGCCAGCCAACAGGGGGCGCGGGAGACCCAGTACTTC.

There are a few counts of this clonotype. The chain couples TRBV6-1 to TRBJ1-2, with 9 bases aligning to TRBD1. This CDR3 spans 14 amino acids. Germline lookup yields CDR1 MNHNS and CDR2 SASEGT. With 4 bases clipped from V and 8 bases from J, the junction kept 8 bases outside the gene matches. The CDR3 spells CASSAKGQGGGYTF. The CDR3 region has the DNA TGTGCCAGCAGTGCTAAGGGACAGGGCGGCGGCTACACCTTC.

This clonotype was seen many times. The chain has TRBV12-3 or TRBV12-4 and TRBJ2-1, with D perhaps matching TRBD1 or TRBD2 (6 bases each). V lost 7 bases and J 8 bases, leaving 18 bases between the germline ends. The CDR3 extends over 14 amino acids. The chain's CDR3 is CASTKEGGLDEQFF. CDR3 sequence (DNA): TGTGCCAGCACCAAAGAAGGGGGGTTGGATGAGCAGTTCTTC.

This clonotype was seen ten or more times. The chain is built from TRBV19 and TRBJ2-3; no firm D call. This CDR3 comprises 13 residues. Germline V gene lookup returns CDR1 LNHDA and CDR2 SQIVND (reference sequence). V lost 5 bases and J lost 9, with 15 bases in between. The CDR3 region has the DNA TGTGCCAGTAGTCAGAGATTTGGGTCCACGCAGTATTTT. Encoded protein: CASSQRFGSTQYF.

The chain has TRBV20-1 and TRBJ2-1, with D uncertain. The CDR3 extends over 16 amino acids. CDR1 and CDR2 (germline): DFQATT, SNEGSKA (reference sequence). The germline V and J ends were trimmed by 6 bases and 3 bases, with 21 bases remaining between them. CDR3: CSASSPTESVYNEQFF. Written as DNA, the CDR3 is TGCAGTGCCAGCAGCCCTACGGAGTCAGTCTACAATGAGCAGTTCTTC.

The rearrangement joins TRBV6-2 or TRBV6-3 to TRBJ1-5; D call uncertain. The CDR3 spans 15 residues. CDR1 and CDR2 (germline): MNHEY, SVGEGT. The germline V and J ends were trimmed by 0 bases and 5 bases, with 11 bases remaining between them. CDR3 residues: CASSYSSGRDQPQHF. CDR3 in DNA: TGTGCCAGCAGTTACTCGAGCGGTCGCGATCAGCCCCAGCATTTT.

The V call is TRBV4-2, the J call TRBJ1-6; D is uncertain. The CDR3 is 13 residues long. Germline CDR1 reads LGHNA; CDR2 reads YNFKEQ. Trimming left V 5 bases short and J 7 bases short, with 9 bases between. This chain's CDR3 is CASSGSQNSPLHF. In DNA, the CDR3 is TGTGCCAGCAGCGGGAGTCAGAATTCACCCCTCCACTTT.

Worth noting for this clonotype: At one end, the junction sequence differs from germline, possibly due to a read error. Here the CDR3 reads CASSFWGTNEKLFF. The CDR3 bases are TGTGCCAGCAGCTTTTGGGGTACTAATGAAAAACTGTTTTTC. This chain joins TRBV5-6 and TRBJ1-4; D is undetermined. The V gene's germline CDR1 is SGHDT and CDR2 YYEEEE. The CDR3 is 14 amino acids.

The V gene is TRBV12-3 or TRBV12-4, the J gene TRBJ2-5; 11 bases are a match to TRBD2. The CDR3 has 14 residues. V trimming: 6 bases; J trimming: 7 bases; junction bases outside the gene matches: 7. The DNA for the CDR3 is TGTGCCAGCAGCAAGACTAGCGGGGTTAGGACCCAGTACTTC. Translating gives CASSKTSGVRTQYF.

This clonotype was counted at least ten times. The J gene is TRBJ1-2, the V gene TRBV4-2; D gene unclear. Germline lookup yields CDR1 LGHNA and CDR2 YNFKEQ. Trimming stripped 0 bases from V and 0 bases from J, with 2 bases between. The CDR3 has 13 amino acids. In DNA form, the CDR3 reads TGTGCCAGCAGCCAAGAACCTAACTATGGCTACACCTTC. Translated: CASSQEPNYGYTF.

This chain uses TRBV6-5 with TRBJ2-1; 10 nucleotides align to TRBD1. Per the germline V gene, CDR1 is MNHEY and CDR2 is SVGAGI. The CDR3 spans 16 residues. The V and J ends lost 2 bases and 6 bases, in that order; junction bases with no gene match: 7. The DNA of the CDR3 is TGTGCCAGCAGTTACCGTATCGGGACAGGGGCCAATGAGCAGTTCTTC. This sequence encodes CASSYRIGTGANEQFF.

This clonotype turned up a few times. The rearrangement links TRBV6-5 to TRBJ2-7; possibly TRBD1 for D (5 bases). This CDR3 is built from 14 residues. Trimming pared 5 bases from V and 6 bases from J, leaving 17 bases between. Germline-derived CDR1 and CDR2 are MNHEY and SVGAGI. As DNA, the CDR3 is TGTGCCAGCAGTCACCCTGGGTCAAGGGGCGAGCAGTACTTC. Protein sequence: CASSHPGSRGEQYF.

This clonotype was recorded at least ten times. Here the CDR3 DNA reads TGTGCCAGCAGCTTAGGGCGGGCCATCACAGATACGCAGTATTTT. It encodes CASSLGRAITDTQYF. The chain employs TRBV7-9 and TRBJ2-3, with D possibly TRBD2 on 5 matching bases. Germline loops: CDR1 SEHNR, CDR2 FQNEAQ (reference sequence). The CDR3 totals 15 residues. Trimming took off 1 base at V and 2 bases at J, with 10 bases between the two ends. Full variable domain (outside the CDR3, taken from reference TRBV7-9 and TRBJ2-3): DTGVSQNPRHKITKRGQNVTFRCDPISEHNRLYWYRQTLGQGPEFLTYFQNEAQLEKSRLLSDRFSAERPKGSFSTLEIQRTEQGDSAMYLCASSLGRAITDTQYFGPGTRLTVL.

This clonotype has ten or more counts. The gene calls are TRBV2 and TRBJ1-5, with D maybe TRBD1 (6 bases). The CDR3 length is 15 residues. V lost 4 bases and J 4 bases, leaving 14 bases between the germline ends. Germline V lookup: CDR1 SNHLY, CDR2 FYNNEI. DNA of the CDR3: TGTGCCAGCAGTGGAGGGGGTTACCTGAATCAGCCCCAGCATTTT. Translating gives CASSGGGYLNQPQHF.

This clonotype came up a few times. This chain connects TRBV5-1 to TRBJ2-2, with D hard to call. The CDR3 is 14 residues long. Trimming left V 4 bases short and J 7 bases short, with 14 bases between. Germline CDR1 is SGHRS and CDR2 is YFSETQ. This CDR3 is CASSLPAADGELFF. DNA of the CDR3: TGCGCCAGCAGCCTGCCGGCAGCTGACGGGGAGCTGTTTTTT.

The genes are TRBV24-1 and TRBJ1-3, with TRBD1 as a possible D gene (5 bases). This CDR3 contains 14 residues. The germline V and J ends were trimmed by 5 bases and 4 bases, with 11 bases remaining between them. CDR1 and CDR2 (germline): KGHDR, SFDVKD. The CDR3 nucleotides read TGTGCCACCAGTGCTCCCGGGGCAGGAAACACCATATATTTT. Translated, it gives CATSAPGAGNTIYF.

The CDR3 loop is CASSQVTVYSNQPQHF. The CDR3 DNA reads as TGTGCCAGCAGTCAAGTGACAGTTTATAGCAATCAGCCCCAGCATTTT. The chain joins TRBV6-1 to TRBJ1-5; possible D gene TRBD1, 5 bases. Per germline, CDR1 MNHNS and CDR2 SASEGT. The V end lost 5 bases, the J end lost 0 bases, and 14 bases lay between the germline ends. The CDR3 runs 16 residues.